A selection of T cell receptor beta chains follows, all from one sample in a study of blood T cell repertoires in COVID-19. Clones were read by immunoSEQ multiplex PCR, and TCRdb kept only the in-frame ones, dropping some. The sample shows some 130,000 clones, approximately 83% of them seen only once. Sequenced: peripheral blood. All receptors come from a woman between 45 and 60 years old who had recovered from COVID-19. Both conserved end residues are part of each CDR3. Each record gives: clone size, J gene, D gene, CDR3 length, V gene, CDR3 DNA, CDR3 protein. A D gene is named only where the DNA matches it firmly. Only part of the rows carry a size: once, few, many, or a class if the clone is expanded.

abundance: .; j_gene: TRBJ1-2; d_gene: .; len: 12; v_gene: TRBV28; CDR3nt: TGTGCCAGCAGTCTGTCGAACTATGGCTACACCTTC; CDR3aa: CASSLSNYGYTF
abundance: once; j_gene: TRBJ2-7; d_gene: TRBD1; len: 19; v_gene: TRBV5-6; CDR3nt: TGTGCCAGCAGCCTACCGTGGTCAGGACTGGGACAGAGCTCCTACGAGCAGTACTTC; CDR3aa: CASSLPWSGLGQSSYEQYF
abundance: .; j_gene: TRBJ2-7; d_gene: TRBD2; len: 15; v_gene: TRBV6-5; CDR3nt: TGTGCCAGCAGTTCCCGGGGAGGGGTATCCTCCGAGCAGTACTTC; CDR3aa: CASSSRGGVSSEQYF
abundance: .; j_gene: TRBJ1-4; d_gene: .; len: 12; v_gene: TRBV12-3/TRBV12-4; CDR3nt: TGTGCCAGCAGGCGGCCTAATGAAAAACTGTTTTTT; CDR3aa: CASRRPNEKLFF
abundance: .; j_gene: TRBJ2-1; d_gene: .; len: 13; v_gene: TRBV11-2; CDR3nt: TGTGCCAGCAGCTTAGATTACCGCGGTGAGCAGTTCTTC; CDR3aa: CASSLDYRGEQFF
abundance: .; j_gene: TRBJ1-2; d_gene: .; len: 16; v_gene: TRBV9; CDR3nt: TGTGCCAGCAGCGCAACAACAGTGGCCACTCTCTATGGCTACACCTTC; CDR3aa: CASSATTVATLYGYTF
abundance: .; j_gene: TRBJ2-7; d_gene: .; len: 17; v_gene: TRBV4-1; CDR3nt: TGCGCCAGCAGCCAAGATCTATTGGCCCGGGGTTCCTACGAGCAGTACTTC; CDR3aa: CASSQDLLARGSYEQYF
abundance: .; j_gene: TRBJ2-7; d_gene: .; len: 13; v_gene: TRBV19; CDR3nt: TGTGCCAGTAGTGTCAACTTACCCTACGAGCAGTACTTC; CDR3aa: CASSVNLPYEQYF
abundance: .; j_gene: TRBJ1-1; d_gene: TRBD1; len: 14; v_gene: TRBV7-2; CDR3nt: TGTGCCAGCAGCAACAGGGGATTCGGAACTGAAGCTTTCTTT; CDR3aa: CASSNRGFGTEAFF
abundance: .; j_gene: TRBJ2-1; d_gene: TRBD2; len: 13; v_gene: TRBV6-2/TRBV6-3; CDR3nt: TGTGCCAGCAGTCTAGCGGAGCACAATGAGCAGTTCTTC; CDR3aa: CASSLAEHNEQFF
abundance: .; j_gene: TRBJ2-5; d_gene: TRBD2; len: 15; v_gene: TRBV9; CDR3nt: TGTGCCAGCAGCCCCCTGCGGTTAGCGGGGGAGACCCAGTACTTC; CDR3aa: CASSPLRLAGETQYF
abundance: .; j_gene: TRBJ2-1; d_gene: .; len: 15; v_gene: TRBV3-1/TRBV3-2; CDR3nt: TGTGCCAGCAGCCGGGGGTGGCGGGGTTACAATGAGCAGTTCTTC; CDR3aa: CASSRGWRGYNEQFF
abundance: .; j_gene: TRBJ2-7; d_gene: .; len: 14; v_gene: TRBV19; CDR3nt: TGTGCCAGTAGTACAGTCGGGAGTCTTTACGAGCAGTACTTC; CDR3aa: CASSTVGSLYEQYF
abundance: .; j_gene: TRBJ2-5; d_gene: .; len: 14; v_gene: TRBV4-2; CDR3nt: TGTGCCAGCAGCACCGGGACAACCCAAGAGACCCAGTACTTC; CDR3aa: CASSTGTTQETQYF
abundance: .; j_gene: TRBJ1-1; d_gene: .; len: 16; v_gene: TRBV7-3; CDR3nt: TGTGCCAGCAGCCCACGGGCGGCAGGGGTGAACACTGAAGCTTTCTTT; CDR3aa: CASSPRAAGVNTEAFF
abundance: once; j_gene: TRBJ2-1; d_gene: TRBD2; len: 15; v_gene: TRBV5-5; CDR3nt: TGTGCCAGCAGCCCATCCCTAGCGGTTGGTAATGAGCAGTTCTTC; CDR3aa: CASSPSLAVGNEQFF
abundance: .; j_gene: TRBJ1-2; d_gene: TRBD1; len: 13; v_gene: TRBV27; CDR3nt: TGTGCCAGCAGAAGGACAGGTTCGAATGGCTACACCTTC; CDR3aa: CASRRTGSNGYTF
abundance: .; j_gene: TRBJ2-3; d_gene: .; len: 15; v_gene: TRBV6-1; CDR3nt: TGTGCCAGCAGTGAACTAGGGGTCCCCACAGATACGCAGTATTTT; CDR3aa: CASSELGVPTDTQYF
abundance: .; j_gene: TRBJ2-5; d_gene: .; len: 14; v_gene: TRBV11-3; CDR3nt: TGTGCCAGCAGCACTTCTAGGGGAGGAGAGACCCAGTACTTC; CDR3aa: CASSTSRGGETQYF
abundance: .; j_gene: TRBJ2-2; d_gene: TRBD1; len: 14; v_gene: TRBV6-5; CDR3nt: TGTGCCAGCTCCCGGGACAGGGGCACCGGGGAGCTGTTTTTT; CDR3aa: CASSRDRGTGELFF
abundance: .; j_gene: TRBJ2-6; d_gene: TRBD2; len: 18; v_gene: TRBV7-2; CDR3nt: TGTGCCAGCAGCCCCAGGGGACTAGCGGCCACTGGGGCCAACGTCCTGACTTTC; CDR3aa: CASSPRGLAATGANVLTF
abundance: .; j_gene: TRBJ1-5; d_gene: .; len: 12; v_gene: TRBV6-6; CDR3nt: TGTGCCAGCTCCAAAAGTCAGGGGCCCCAGCATTTT; CDR3aa: CASSKSQGPQHF
abundance: .; j_gene: TRBJ2-4; d_gene: .; len: 15; v_gene: TRBV3-1/TRBV3-2; CDR3nt: TGTGCCAGCAGCCCCTTGCGGGTAGCCAAAAACATTCAGTACTTC; CDR3aa: CASSPLRVAKNIQYF
abundance: .; j_gene: TRBJ1-2; d_gene: .; len: 14; v_gene: TRBV27; CDR3nt: TGTGCCAGCAGCCAACGTGGGGAGAACTATGGCTACACCTTC; CDR3aa: CASSQRGENYGYTF
abundance: .; j_gene: TRBJ1-4; d_gene: .; len: 12; v_gene: TRBV27; CDR3nt: TGTGCCAGCAGAGGCGGTAATGAAAAACTGTTTTTT; CDR3aa: CASRGGNEKLFF
abundance: .; j_gene: TRBJ2-2; d_gene: TRBD2; len: 18; v_gene: TRBV3-1/TRBV3-2; CDR3nt: TGTGCCAGCAGCCCTAGACTAGCGGGATCCGTGAGACCCGGGGAGCTGTTTTTT; CDR3aa: CASSPRLAGSVRPGELFF
abundance: .; j_gene: TRBJ2-1; d_gene: .; len: 13; v_gene: TRBV7-3; CDR3nt: TGTGCCAGCAGCGCCAGCTCCTACAATGAGCAGTTCTTC; CDR3aa: CASSASSYNEQFF
abundance: once; j_gene: TRBJ1-2; d_gene: .; len: 15; v_gene: TRBV3-1/TRBV3-2; CDR3nt: TGTGCCAGCAGCCAAGAGAACAGGGATCGCTATGGCTACACCTTC; CDR3aa: CASSQENRDRYGYTF
abundance: once; j_gene: TRBJ1-2; d_gene: TRBD1; len: 13; v_gene: TRBV2; CDR3nt: TGTGCCAGCAGTGGACAGGGAGTCTATGGCTACACCTTC; CDR3aa: CASSGQGVYGYTF
abundance: few; j_gene: TRBJ2-7; d_gene: TRBD2; len: 18; v_gene: TRBV3-1/TRBV3-2; CDR3nt: TGTGCCAGCAGCTGCGGACTAGCGGGAGGAAGATCCCCTTACGAGCAGTACTTC; CDR3aa: CASSCGLAGGRSPYEQYF
abundance: .; j_gene: TRBJ1-4; d_gene: TRBD1; len: 15; v_gene: TRBV4-2; CDR3nt: TGTGCCAGCAGCCAAGCGGGACAGGAGAATGAAAAACTGTTTTTT; CDR3aa: CASSQAGQENEKLFF
abundance: many; j_gene: TRBJ1-6; d_gene: TRBD1; len: 15; v_gene: TRBV10-2; CDR3nt: TGCGCCAGCAGCGCTGGCAGGGGGCAAAATTCACCCCTCCACTTT; CDR3aa: CASSAGRGQNSPLHF
abundance: .; j_gene: TRBJ1-5; d_gene: TRBD1; len: 15; v_gene: TRBV19; CDR3nt: TGTGCCAGTAGTTGGACAGGGGTTGGGAATCAGCCCCAGCATTTT; CDR3aa: CASSWTGVGNQPQHF
abundance: .; j_gene: TRBJ2-3; d_gene: TRBD1; len: 16; v_gene: TRBV28; CDR3nt: TGTGCCAGCAGTTCAACAGGGGCCCCACCTTTTGATACGCAGTATTTT; CDR3aa: CASSSTGAPPFDTQYF
abundance: .; j_gene: TRBJ2-5; d_gene: .; len: 15; v_gene: TRBV5-1; CDR3nt: TGCGCCAGCAGCTTGGGACTCCAGCTCCAAGAGACCCAGTACTTC; CDR3aa: CASSLGLQLQETQYF
abundance: few; j_gene: TRBJ2-1; d_gene: TRBD2; len: 16; v_gene: TRBV19; CDR3nt: TGTGCCAGTAGTCTAGCTCTCGGGAGGGGAGGGAATGAGCAGTTCTTC; CDR3aa: CASSLALGRGGNEQFF
abundance: .; j_gene: TRBJ1-6; d_gene: .; len: 11; v_gene: TRBV6-5; CDR3nt: TGTGCCAGCAGGGAGAATTCACCCCTCCACTTT; CDR3aa: CASRENSPLHF
abundance: .; j_gene: TRBJ1-4; d_gene: .; len: 14; v_gene: TRBV30; CDR3nt: TGTGCCTGGAGCACATGGAACAGGGAAGGAAAACTGTTTTTT; CDR3aa: CAWSTWNREGKLFF
abundance: few; j_gene: TRBJ1-1; d_gene: .; len: 13; v_gene: TRBV2; CDR3nt: TGTGCCAGCAGTGAGGTAGGGGTCACTGAAGCTTTCTTT; CDR3aa: CASSEVGVTEAFF
abundance: .; j_gene: TRBJ1-3; d_gene: .; len: 14; v_gene: TRBV2; CDR3nt: TGTGCCAGCTCTCAGGGGTCGGCAGGAAACACCATATATTTT; CDR3aa: CASSQGSAGNTIYF